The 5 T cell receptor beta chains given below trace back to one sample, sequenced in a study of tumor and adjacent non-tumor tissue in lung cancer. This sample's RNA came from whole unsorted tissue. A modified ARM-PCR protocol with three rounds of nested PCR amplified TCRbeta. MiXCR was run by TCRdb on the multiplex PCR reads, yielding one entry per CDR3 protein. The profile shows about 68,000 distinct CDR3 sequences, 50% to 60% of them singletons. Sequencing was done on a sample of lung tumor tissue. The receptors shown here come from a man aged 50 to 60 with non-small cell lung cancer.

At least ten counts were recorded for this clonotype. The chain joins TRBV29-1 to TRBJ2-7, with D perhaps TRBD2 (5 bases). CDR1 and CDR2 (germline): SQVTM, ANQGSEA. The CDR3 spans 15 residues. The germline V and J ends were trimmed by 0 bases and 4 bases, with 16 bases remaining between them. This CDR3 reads CSVEDRGGAPYEQYF. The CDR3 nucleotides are TGCAGCGTTGAAGATCGTGGAGGAGCTCCTTACGAGCAGTACTTC.

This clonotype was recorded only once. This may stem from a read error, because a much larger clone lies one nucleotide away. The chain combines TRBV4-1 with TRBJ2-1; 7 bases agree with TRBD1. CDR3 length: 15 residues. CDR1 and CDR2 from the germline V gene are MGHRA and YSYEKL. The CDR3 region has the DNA TGCGCCAGCAGCCTTCGACAGGGTCCCTACAATAAGCAGTTCTTC. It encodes CASSLRQGPYNKQFF.

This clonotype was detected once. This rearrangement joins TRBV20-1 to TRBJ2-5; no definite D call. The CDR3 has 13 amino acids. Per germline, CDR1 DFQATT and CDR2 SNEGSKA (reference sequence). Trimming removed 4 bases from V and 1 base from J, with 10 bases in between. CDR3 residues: CSANLGFQETQYF. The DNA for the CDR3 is TGCAGTGCTAACCTGGGCTTCCAAGAGACCCAGTACTTC.

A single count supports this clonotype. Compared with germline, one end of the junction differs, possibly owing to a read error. The CDR3 DNA is TGTGCCAGCAGTTACTTATGGGGTAACACTGAAACTTTCTTT. Protein product: CASSYLWGNTETFF. V is TRBV6-6 and J is TRBJ1-1, with D unresolved. The CDR3 totals 14 residues. CDR1 and CDR2 from the germline V gene are MNHNY and SVGAGI (reference sequence).

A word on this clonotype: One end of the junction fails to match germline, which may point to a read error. CDR3 protein: CANSSRGGTFLAGELFF. The CDR3 region has the DNA TGTGCCAACAGCTCGAGAGGGGGGACCTTCTTAGCCGGGGAGCTGTTTTTT. The chain combines TRBV11-2 with TRBJ2-2; D is possibly TRBD1 or TRBD2 (6 bases each). Germline values: CDR1 SGHAT, CDR2 FQNNGV. This CDR3 region has 17 residues.